A single count supports the clone carrying this TCR beta chain. Libraries were prepared by immunoSEQ multiplex PCR; TCRdb keeps only in-frame clonotypes and omits some of them. The sample lists 200,000 to 250,000 clones, 88% occurring once. Germline V gives CDR1 MGHRA, CDR2 YSYEKL. With 1 base removed from V and 2 bases from J, the gap between germline ends came to 11 bases. The CDR3 totals 15 residues. This specimen belongs to a study of blood T cell repertoires in COVID-19. This clonotype was sampled from a man aged 18 to 29 with active or convalescent COVID-19. The material sequenced was peripheral blood. The rearrangement joins TRBV4-1 to TRBJ2-5, with D perhaps matching TRBD2 (5 bases). As DNA, the CDR3 is TGCGCCAGCAGCCAAGTGGGTTCGGGGCAAGAGACCCAGTACTTC. Its protein product is CASSQVGSGQETQYF.